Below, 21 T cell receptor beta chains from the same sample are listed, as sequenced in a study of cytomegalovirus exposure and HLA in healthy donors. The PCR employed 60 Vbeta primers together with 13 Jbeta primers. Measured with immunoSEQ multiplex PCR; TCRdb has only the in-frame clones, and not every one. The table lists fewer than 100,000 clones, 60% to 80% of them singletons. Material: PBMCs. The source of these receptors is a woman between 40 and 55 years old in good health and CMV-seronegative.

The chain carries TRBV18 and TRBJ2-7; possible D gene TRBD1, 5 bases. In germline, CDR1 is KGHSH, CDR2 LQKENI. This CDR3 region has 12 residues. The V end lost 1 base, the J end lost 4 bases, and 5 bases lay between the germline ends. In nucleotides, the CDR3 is TGTGCCAGCTCACCACGGACATACGAGCAGTACTTC. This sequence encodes CASSPRTYEQYF.

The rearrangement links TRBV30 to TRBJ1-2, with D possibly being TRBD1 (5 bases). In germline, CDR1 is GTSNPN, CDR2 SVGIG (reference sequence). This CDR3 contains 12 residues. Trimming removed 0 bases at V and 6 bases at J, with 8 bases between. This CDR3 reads CAWSVRGDGYTF. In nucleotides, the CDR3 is TGTGCCTGGAGTGTACGGGGGGATGGCTACACCTTC.

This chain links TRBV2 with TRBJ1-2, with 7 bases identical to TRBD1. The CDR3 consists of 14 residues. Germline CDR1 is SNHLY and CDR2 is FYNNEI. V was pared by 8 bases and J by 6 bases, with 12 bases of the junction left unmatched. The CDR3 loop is CASPARGTDDGYTF. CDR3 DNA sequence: TGTGCCAGCCCTGCGAGAGGGACAGATGATGGCTACACCTTC.

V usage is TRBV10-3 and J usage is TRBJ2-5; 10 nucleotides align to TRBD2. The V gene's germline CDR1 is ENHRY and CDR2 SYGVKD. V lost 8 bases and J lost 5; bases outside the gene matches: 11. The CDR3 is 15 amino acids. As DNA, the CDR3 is TGTGCCATCCGTCGTAGCGGGGGGCAGGCTGAGACCCAGTACTTC. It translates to CAIRRSGGQAETQYF.

The CDR3 DNA sequence: TGTGCCAGCAGCTTAAGACAGGGATCAAGAGATACGCAGTATTTT. This sequence encodes CASSLRQGSRDTQYF. The rearrangement uses TRBV7-9 and TRBJ2-3; 7 bases match TRBD1. The CDR3 extends over 15 amino acids. J was trimmed by 5 bases and V by 2 bases; bases with no gene match: 7. CDR1 SEHNR and CDR2 FQNEAQ come from the germline V gene (reference sequence).

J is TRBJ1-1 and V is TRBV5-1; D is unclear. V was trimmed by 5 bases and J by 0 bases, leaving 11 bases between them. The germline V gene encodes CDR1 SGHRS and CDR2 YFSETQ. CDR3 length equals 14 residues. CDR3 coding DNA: TGCGCCAGCAGTCTCCAGGCATTGAACACTGAAGCTTTCTTT. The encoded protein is CASSLQALNTEAFF.

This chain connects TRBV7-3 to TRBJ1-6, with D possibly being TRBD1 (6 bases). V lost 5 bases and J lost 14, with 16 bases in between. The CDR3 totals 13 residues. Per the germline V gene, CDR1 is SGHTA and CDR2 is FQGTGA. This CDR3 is CASSPTTGRALHF. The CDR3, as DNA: TGTGCCAGCAGCCCGACGACAGGTCGGGCCCTCCACTTT.

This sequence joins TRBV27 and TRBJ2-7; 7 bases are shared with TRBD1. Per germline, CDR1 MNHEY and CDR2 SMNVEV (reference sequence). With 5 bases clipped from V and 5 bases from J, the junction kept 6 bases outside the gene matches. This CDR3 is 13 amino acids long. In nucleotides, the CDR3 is TGTGCCAGCAGTAGGGACAGATTCAACGAGCAGTACTTC. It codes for CASSRDRFNEQYF.

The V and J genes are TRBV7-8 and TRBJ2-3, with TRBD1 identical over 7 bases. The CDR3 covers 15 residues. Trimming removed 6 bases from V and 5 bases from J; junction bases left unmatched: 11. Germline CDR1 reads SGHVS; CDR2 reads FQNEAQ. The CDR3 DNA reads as TGTGCCAGCAGTTTGGATACAGGGGCGGGAGATACGCAGTATTTT. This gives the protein CASSLDTGAGDTQYF.

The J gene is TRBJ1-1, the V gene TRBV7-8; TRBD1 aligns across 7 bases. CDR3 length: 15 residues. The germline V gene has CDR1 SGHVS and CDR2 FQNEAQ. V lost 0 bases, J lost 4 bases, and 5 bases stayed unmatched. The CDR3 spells CASSLAWTGPTEAFF. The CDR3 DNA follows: TGTGCCAGCAGCTTAGCTTGGACAGGCCCCACTGAAGCTTTCTTT.

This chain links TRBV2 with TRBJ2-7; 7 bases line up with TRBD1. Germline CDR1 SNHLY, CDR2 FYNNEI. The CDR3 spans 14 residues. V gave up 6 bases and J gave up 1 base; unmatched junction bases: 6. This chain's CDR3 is CASRVGQVSYEQYF. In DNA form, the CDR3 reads TGTGCCAGCAGGGTCGGACAGGTTTCCTACGAGCAGTACTTC.

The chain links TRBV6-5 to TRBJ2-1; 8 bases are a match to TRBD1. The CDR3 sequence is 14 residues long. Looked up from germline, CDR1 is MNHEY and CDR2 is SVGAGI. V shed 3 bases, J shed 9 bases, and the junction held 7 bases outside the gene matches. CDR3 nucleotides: TGTGCCAGCAGTTATTTCCAGGGGGCCAGTGAGCAGTTCTTC. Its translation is CASSYFQGASEQFF.

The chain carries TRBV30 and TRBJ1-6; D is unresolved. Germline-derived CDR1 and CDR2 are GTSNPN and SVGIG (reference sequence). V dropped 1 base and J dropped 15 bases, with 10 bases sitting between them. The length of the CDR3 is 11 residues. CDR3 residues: CAWSAGWYLHF. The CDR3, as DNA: TGTGCCTGGAGTGCAGGTTGGTACCTCCACTTT.

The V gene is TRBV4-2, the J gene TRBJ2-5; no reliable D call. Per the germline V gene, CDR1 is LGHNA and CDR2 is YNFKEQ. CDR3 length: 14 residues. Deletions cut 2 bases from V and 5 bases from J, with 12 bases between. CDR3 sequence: CASSQQLVEETQYF. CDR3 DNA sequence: TGTGCCAGCAGCCAACAGCTCGTGGAGGAGACCCAGTACTTC.

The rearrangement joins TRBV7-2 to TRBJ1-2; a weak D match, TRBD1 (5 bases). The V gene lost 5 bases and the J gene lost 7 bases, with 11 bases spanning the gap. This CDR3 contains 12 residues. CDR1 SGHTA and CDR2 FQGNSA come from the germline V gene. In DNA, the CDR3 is TGTGCCAGCAGCCCGGGGGTTGGTGGCTACACCTTC. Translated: CASSPGVGGYTF.

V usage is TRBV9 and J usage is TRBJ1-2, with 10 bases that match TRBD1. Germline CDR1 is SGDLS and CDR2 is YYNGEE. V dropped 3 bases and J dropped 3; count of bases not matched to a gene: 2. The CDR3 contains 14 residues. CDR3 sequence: CASSAGQGDYGYTF. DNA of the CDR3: TGTGCCAGCAGCGCCGGACAGGGGGACTATGGCTACACCTTC.

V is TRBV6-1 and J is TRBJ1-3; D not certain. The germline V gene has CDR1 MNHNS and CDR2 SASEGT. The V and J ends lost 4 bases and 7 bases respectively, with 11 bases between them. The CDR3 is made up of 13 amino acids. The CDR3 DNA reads TGTGCCAGCAGTGTGACGGGTGGCAACACCATATATTTT. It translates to CASSVTGGNTIYF.

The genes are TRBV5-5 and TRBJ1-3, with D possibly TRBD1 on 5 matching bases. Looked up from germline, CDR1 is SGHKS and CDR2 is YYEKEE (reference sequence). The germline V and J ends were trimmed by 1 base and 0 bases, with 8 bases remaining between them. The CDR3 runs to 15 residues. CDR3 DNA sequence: TGTGCCAGCAGCTTGACAGGAACCTCTGGAAACACCATATATTTT. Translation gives CASSLTGTSGNTIYF.

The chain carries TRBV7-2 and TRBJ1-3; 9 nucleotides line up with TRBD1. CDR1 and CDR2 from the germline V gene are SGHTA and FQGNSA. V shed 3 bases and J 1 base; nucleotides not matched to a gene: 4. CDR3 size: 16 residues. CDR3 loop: CASSLGTGISGNTIYF. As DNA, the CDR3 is TGTGCCAGCAGCTTGGGGACAGGGATTTCTGGAAACACCATATATTTT.

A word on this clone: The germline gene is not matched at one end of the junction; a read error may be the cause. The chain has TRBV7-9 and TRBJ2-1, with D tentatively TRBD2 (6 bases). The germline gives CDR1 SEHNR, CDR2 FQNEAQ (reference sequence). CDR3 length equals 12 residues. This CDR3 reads CSSSGRENEQFF. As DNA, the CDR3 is TGTTCCAGCAGCGGCCGGGAGAATGAGCAGTTCTTC.

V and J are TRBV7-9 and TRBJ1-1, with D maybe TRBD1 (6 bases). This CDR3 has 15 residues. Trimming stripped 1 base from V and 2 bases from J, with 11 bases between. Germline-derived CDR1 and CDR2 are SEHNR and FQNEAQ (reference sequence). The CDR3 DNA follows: TGTGCCAGCAGCTTAGAAGGACAGCTCAACACTGAAGCTTTCTTT. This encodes CASSLEGQLNTEAFF.